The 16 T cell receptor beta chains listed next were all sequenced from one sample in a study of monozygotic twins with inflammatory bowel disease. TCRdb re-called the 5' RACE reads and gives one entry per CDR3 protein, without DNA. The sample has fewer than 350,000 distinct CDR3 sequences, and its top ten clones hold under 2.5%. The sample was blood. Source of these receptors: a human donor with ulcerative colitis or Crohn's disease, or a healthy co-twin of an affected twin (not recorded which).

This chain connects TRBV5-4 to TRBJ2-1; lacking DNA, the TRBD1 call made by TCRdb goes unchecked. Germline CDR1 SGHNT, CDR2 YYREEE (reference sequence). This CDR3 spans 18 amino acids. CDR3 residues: CASSFGLQTEGTYNEQFF.

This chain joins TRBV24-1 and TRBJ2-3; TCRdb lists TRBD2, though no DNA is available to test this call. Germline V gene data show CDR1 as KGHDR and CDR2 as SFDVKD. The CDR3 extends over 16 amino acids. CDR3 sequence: CATSEATSGDTDTQYF.

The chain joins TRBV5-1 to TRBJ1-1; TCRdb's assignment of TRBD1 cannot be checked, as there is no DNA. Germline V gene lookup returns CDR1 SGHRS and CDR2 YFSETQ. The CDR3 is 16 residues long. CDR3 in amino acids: CASSPTGAGMNSEAFF. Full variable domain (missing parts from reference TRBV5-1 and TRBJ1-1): KAGVTQTPRYLIKTRGQQVTLSCSPISGHRSVSWYQQTPGQGLQFLFEYFSETQRNKGNFPGRFSGRQFSNSRSEMNVSTLELGDSALYLCASSPTGAGMNSEAFFGQGTRLTVV.

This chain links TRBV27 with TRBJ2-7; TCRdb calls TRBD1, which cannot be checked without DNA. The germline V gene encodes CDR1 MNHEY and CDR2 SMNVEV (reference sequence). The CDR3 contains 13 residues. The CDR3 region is CASRTGGSYEQYF.

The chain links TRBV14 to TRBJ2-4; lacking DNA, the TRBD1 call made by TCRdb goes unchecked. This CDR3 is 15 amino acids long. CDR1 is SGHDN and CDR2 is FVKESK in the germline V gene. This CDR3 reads CASSQGGYAKNIQYF.

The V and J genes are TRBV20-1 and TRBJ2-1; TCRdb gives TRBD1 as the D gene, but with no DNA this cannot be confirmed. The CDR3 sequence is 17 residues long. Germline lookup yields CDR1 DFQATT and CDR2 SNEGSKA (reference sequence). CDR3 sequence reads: CSASFLWGMGAYNEQFF.

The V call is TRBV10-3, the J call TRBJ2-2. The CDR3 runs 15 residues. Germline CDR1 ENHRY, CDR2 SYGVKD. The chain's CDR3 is CAISESGSHTGELFF.

The CDR3: CASTPVSGGLTPRPSTDTQYF. The V gene is TRBV5-1, the J gene TRBJ2-3; TCRdb proposes TRBD2, but this gene call is untestable without DNA. The CDR3 extends over 21 amino acids. Looked up from germline, CDR1 is SGHRS and CDR2 is YFSETQ.

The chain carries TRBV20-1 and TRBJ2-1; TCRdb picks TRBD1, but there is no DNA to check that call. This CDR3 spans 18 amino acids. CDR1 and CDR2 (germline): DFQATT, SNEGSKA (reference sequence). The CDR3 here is CSARDIPRGQGSYNEQFF.

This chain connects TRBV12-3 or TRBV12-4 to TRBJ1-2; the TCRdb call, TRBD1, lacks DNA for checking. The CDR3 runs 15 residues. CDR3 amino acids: CASSPDPGGVAGYTF.

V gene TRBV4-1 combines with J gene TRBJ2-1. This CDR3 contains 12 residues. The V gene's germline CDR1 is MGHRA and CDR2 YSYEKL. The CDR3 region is CASSQDGDEQFF.

The CDR3 loop is CSVVQSSSYEQYF. The chain employs TRBV29-1 and TRBJ2-7. The CDR3 runs to 13 residues. Looked up from germline, CDR1 is SQVTM and CDR2 is ANQGSEA.

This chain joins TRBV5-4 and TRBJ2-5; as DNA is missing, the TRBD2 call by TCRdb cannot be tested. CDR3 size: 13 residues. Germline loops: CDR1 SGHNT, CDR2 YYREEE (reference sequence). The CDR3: CASSFVGAETQYF.

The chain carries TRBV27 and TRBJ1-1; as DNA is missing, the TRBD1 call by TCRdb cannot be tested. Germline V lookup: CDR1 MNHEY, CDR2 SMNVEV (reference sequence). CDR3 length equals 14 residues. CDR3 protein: CASSGGRMNTEAFF.

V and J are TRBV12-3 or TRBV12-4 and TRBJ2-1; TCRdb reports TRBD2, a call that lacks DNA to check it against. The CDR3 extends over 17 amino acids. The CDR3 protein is CASSFYKGGRTYNEQFF.

The CDR3 reads CSAPSAGLNEKLFF. The V call is TRBV20-1, the J call TRBJ1-4. The CDR3 length is 14 residues. CDR1 is DFQATT and CDR2 is SNEGSKA in the germline V gene (reference sequence).